The T cell receptor beta chain described here comes from a study of T-cell memory formation after mild COVID-19. Whole-study results and caveats: Shrinking CD4+ clones were chiefly CM and EM; CD8+ ones were chiefly EMRA. There were some responding clones in pre-infection memory, which suggested that cross-reactive memory had joined.

Germline CDR1 reads SEHNR; CDR2 reads FQNEAQ (reference sequence). This CDR3 contains 12 residues. The V and J ends lost 3 bases and 10 bases respectively, with 10 bases between them. TCRdb itself ran the 5' RACE reads through MiXCR, one entry per CDR3 protein. The table has about 620,000 distinct CDR3 sequences, more than 15% seen once; the top ten hold 12%. On this clonotype itself: The antigen is unknown.

Specimen: PBMCs or a T cell subset sorted from them (not recorded which). J is TRBJ2-1 and V is TRBV7-9; D is possibly TRBD2 (5 bases). The sequence was obtained from an adult woman who had mild COVID-19 (a few samples of this study predate the infection). Cell type and time point are not known. The CDR3, as DNA: TGTGCCAGCAGCTTTTCGACGGGGGAGCAGTTCTTC. Amino acids: CASSFSTGEQFF. The full variable domain, rest sourced from reference TRBV7-9 and TRBJ2-1, is DTGVSQNPRHKITKRGQNVTFRCDPISEHNRLYWYRQTLGQGPEFLTYFQNEAQLEKSRLLSDRFSAERPKGSFSTLEIQRTEQGDSAMYLCASSFSTGEQFFGPGTRLTVL.